This T cell receptor (beta chain) stems from a study of blood T cell repertoires in COVID-19. In the study overall: T cells, B-cell-depleted T cells, or PBMCs supplied cDNA or gDNA.

Assay used: immunoSEQ multiplex PCR; TCRdb lists only in-frame clones, some missing. The profile covers about 220,000 clones, with around 86% appearing a single time and 2.2% taken by the ten largest. The clonotype comes from a man under 40 who had recovered from COVID-19. The sequenced sample consisted of peripheral blood.

CDR3 amino acids: CATSHGANYGYTF. For the CDR3, the DNA is TGTGCCACCAGCCACGGGGCTAACTATGGCTACACCTTC. This rearrangement joins TRBV24-1 to TRBJ1-2, with D uncertain. Germline CDR1 is KGHDR and CDR2 is SFDVKD. Trimming shortened V by 7 bases and J by 0 bases, and 8 bases separated the two germline ends. The CDR3 is made up of 13 amino acids.